This T cell receptor (beta chain) comes out of a study of blood T cell repertoires in COVID-19. Looking at the study overall: Some COVID-19 samples were acute and others convalescent; all came from the United States, Italy and Spain. PBMCs, B-cell-depleted T cells, or T cells were the source of the cDNA or gDNA that made up the material.

This clone was recorded a few times. Original processing methods: By means of reference gene primer amplification, nucleated cell counts were estimated. Here immunoSEQ multiplex PCR was the method, and the copy in TCRdb shows in-frame clones only, minus some. Clone size and the V and J calls come from that table; the DNA yielded D and trimming. Of around 99,000 clones listed, 84% are singletons. This CDR3 is 14 amino acids long. With 4 bases clipped from V and 3 bases from J, the junction kept 2 bases outside the gene matches. The germline CDR1 and CDR2 sequences are LGHDT and YNNKEL (reference sequence).

V is TRBV3-1 (or the pseudogene TRBV3-2) and J is TRBJ1-2, with TRBD1 matching over 10 bases. The origin of this receptor is a human donor in a cohort sampled during active COVID-19. Sequenced sample: peripheral blood. The CDR3 region is CASSRQGADYGYTF. CDR3 nucleotides: TGTGCCAGCAGCCGACAGGGGGCCGACTATGGCTACACCTTC.